Shown below are 24 T cell receptor beta chains from a single sample sequenced in a study of vaccination and CD4 T cells after COVID-19. Their cognate antigens are unknown. Sample treatment: approximately 11-day PBMC culture with coronavirus spike peptide pools or control peptides (ViraFEST assay). Sequencing of cultured CD4+ T cell DNA used the Oncomine TCR Beta short-read assay. TCRdb fed the PCR reads into MiXCR, producing one record per CDR3 protein. The sample has over 9,000 distinct CDR3 sequences; 20% to 30% are singletons. The specimen was CD4+ T cells from blood, cultured in vitro, collected after SARS-CoV-2 vaccination. The receptor source for this set is a human donor who had recovered from COVID-19.

The chain combines TRBV11-3 with TRBJ1-1; D may be TRBD1 (5 bases). The germline CDR1 and CDR2 sequences are SGHNT and YENEEA. Trimming cost V 5 bases and J 5 bases, with 21 bases left between them. The CDR3 length is 16 residues. Here the CDR3 DNA reads TGTGCCAGCAGCCCTGGAGGTGGGGGAAGTGGGACTGAAGCTTTCTTT. It codes for CASSPGGGGSGTEAFF.

This clonotype is deemed large. The chain combines TRBV20-1 with TRBJ1-6; 8 bases are a match to TRBD1. There are 16 residues in the CDR3. CDR1 is DFQATT, CDR2 SNEGSKA, per germline (reference sequence). V lost 0 bases to trimming and J lost 9 bases; unmatched junction nucleotides: 10. CDR3 residues: CSARDVGQVPGSPLHF. The CDR3 DNA follows: TGCAGTGCTAGAGATGTGGGACAGGTGCCAGGTTCACCCCTCCACTTT.

CDR3 bases: TGCGCCAGCACTTTGGGGTCCGGGACCGGGAATTCACCCCTCCACTTT. Its translation: CASTLGSGTGNSPLHF. The chain couples TRBV5-1 to TRBJ1-6, with TRBD1 as a possible D gene (5 bases). The V and J ends lost 6 bases and 7 bases respectively, with 20 bases between them. Germline V gene data show CDR1 as SGHRS and CDR2 as YFSETQ. The CDR3 spans 16 residues.

This chain uses TRBV7-9 with TRBJ2-7; D unclear. Trimming removed 1 base at V and 6 bases at J, with 13 bases between. The length of the CDR3 is 14 residues. In germline, CDR1 is SEHNR, CDR2 FQNEAQ (reference sequence). The CDR3, as DNA: TGTGCCAGCAGCTTAGAGCTCCATAAGGGCGAGCAGTACTTC. Encoded protein: CASSLELHKGEQYF.

This clonotype turned up a few times. The V call is TRBV20-1, the J call TRBJ1-1; no clear D. The V end lost 2 bases, the J end lost 1 base, and 14 bases lay between the germline ends. The CDR3 is 15 residues long. From germline, CDR1 is DFQATT and CDR2 SNEGSKA (reference sequence). The CDR3 reads CSARWAKGGNTEAFF. The CDR3 DNA reads as TGCAGTGCTAGATGGGCCAAAGGAGGGAACACTGAAGCTTTCTTT.

This chain links TRBV7-9 with TRBJ1-1; D is ambiguous. From germline, CDR1 is SEHNR and CDR2 FQNEAQ (reference sequence). Trimming left V 5 bases short and J 4 bases short, with 23 bases between. The CDR3 has 17 amino acids. CDR3 sequence (DNA): TGTGCCAGCAGCCGCGTTGTCAGACCTCATTCTGTCACTGAAGCTTTCTTT. The encoded protein is CASSRVVRPHSVTEAFF.

J is TRBJ2-3 and V is TRBV25-1, with 9 positions matching TRBD2. Trimming at V came to 6 bases and at J to 1 base, leaving 2 bases not matched to a gene. The CDR3 spans 14 residues. Germline V lookup: CDR1 MGHDK, CDR2 SYGVNS. The CDR3 DNA reads as TGTGCCAGCAGGACTAGCGGCGGCACAGATACGCAGTATTTT. This gives the protein CASRTSGGTDTQYF.

This sequence joins TRBV6-1 and TRBJ1-1, with D perhaps matching TRBD1 (6 bases). V lost 5 bases to trimming and J lost 6 bases, with 16 bases between them. This CDR3 has 14 residues. The germline V gene encodes CDR1 MNHNS and CDR2 SASEGT. The DNA for the CDR3 is TGTGCCAGCAGTCCCAAGGGGGGGGCGGCTGAAGCTTTCTTT. Amino acids: CASSPKGGAAEAFF.

A few counts support this clonotype. V gene TRBV11-3 combines with J gene TRBJ2-7, with D perhaps assigned TRBD1 or TRBD2 (5 bases each). There are 14 residues in the CDR3. Germline V gene sequence: CDR1 SGHNT, CDR2 YENEEA. V lost 5 bases, J lost 7 bases, and 18 bases lay in between. CDR3 nucleotide sequence: TGTGCCAGCAGCCCTTACGGGGCCCCCTGGGAGCAGTACTTC. This codes for CASSPYGAPWEQYF.

This clonotype appeared a few times. The chain links TRBV6-2 or TRBV6-3 to TRBJ2-5; D tentatively reads TRBD1 or TRBD2 (6 bases each). V was clipped by 6 bases and J by 5 bases, with 16 bases between them. Germline loops: CDR1 MNHEY, CDR2 SVGEGT. This CDR3 comprises 14 residues. CDR3 bases: TGTGCCAGCAGCCAAAGGATGGGGGGCGAGACCCAGTACTTC. It specifies CASSQRMGGETQYF.

The V call is TRBV7-2, the J call TRBJ1-4; TRBD1 is a possible D gene (6 bases). Germline V CDR1 and CDR2: SGHTA, FQGNSA. The ends were cut back, 3 bases at V and 3 bases at J, with 17 bases in the middle. CDR3 length: 17 amino acids. The CDR3 sequence is CASSFRQGRLANEKLFF. CDR3 DNA: TGTGCCAGCAGCTTTCGGCAGGGGCGTCTTGCTAATGAAAAACTGTTTTTT.

The rearrangement uses TRBV20-1 and TRBJ2-3; 9 bases are shared with TRBD2. Germline V gene data show CDR1 as DFQATT and CDR2 as SNEGSKA (reference sequence). V trimming: 3 bases; J trimming: 2 bases; junction bases outside the gene matches: 3. The CDR3 consists of 14 residues. The CDR3 DNA reads TGCAGTGCTAGGGCGGGAGGGCACACAGATACGCAGTATTTT. Translating it yields CSARAGGHTDTQYF.

The chain carries TRBV27 and TRBJ2-1; 7 bases agree with TRBD1. Trimming cost V 8 bases and J 4 bases; bases outside gene matches: 14. CDR1 is MNHEY, CDR2 SMNVEV, per germline (reference sequence). The CDR3 has 16 residues. This CDR3 is CASALNFGTAYNEQFF. The DNA for the CDR3 is TGTGCCAGCGCGCTGAACTTCGGGACAGCGTACAATGAGCAGTTCTTC.

The V call is TRBV6-1, the J call TRBJ1-5; 11 bases match TRBD1. Per the germline V gene, CDR1 is MNHNS and CDR2 is SASEGT. V lost 6 bases and J lost 7; bases outside the gene matches: 5. This CDR3 has 14 residues. The CDR3 DNA is TGTGCCAGCAGCCCGGGACAGGGGGTCCAGCCCCAGCATTTT. Amino acid sequence: CASSPGQGVQPQHF.

The chain recombines TRBV27 with TRBJ2-6; D call uncertain. Trimming took 6 bases from V and 1 from J, leaving 7 bases between them. Germline loops: CDR1 MNHEY, CDR2 SMNVEV (reference sequence). The CDR3 covers 14 residues. Written as DNA, the CDR3 is TGTGCCAGCAGACCTCAATCTGGGGCCAACGTCCTGACTTTC. Its protein product is CASRPQSGANVLTF.

The rearrangement joins TRBV11-2 to TRBJ2-7; D perhaps matches TRBD2 (6 bases). V gave up 5 bases and J gave up 7 bases, with 24 bases separating them. This CDR3 has 16 amino acids. The germline CDR1 and CDR2 sequences are SGHAT and FQNNGV. CDR3 coding DNA: TGTGCCAGCAGCCGAGGGTCTAGCGTGAGTTCTTGGGAGCAGTACTTC. Translating gives CASSRGSSVSSWEQYF. Filled out from reference TRBV11-2 and TRBJ2-7, the complete variable domain reads EAGVAQSPRYKIIEKRQSVAFWCNPISGHATLYWYQQILGQGPKLLIQFQNNGVVDDSQLPKDRFSAERLKGVDSTLKIQPAKLEDSAVYLCASSRGSSVSSWEQYFGPGTRLTVT.

In its sample, this clonotype was seen a few times. The V gene is TRBV28, the J gene TRBJ1-3, with D perhaps TRBD1 (5 bases). Deletions cut 3 bases from V and 0 bases from J, with 9 bases between. The CDR3 is made up of 15 amino acids. Germline CDR1 is MDHEN and CDR2 is SYDVKM. The CDR3 is CASSLAGSSGNTIYF. The CDR3 coding sequence is TGTGCCAGCAGTTTGGCAGGGAGCTCTGGAAACACCATATATTTT. Full variable domain (remainder filled in from reference TRBV28 and TRBJ1-3): DVKVTQSSRYLVKRTGEKVFLECVQDMDHENMFWYRQDPGLGLRLIYFSYDVKMKEKGDIPEGYSVSREKKERFSLILESASTNQTSMYLCASSLAGSSGNTIYFGEGSWLTVV.

In its sample, this clonotype is medium-sized. The chain recombines TRBV2 with TRBJ1-1, with D unclear. The CDR3 has 14 residues. Germline CDR1 is SNHLY and CDR2 is FYNNEI. V was clipped by 3 bases and J by 0 bases, with 8 bases between them. The CDR3: CASSEVGVNTEAFF. DNA for the CDR3: TGTGCCAGCAGTGAGGTCGGAGTGAACACTGAAGCTTTCTTT.

As concerns this clonotype: A junction boundary mismatches the germline segment, possibly from a read error. The chain carries TRBV15 and TRBJ2-4; TRBD2 matches at 12 bases. The CDR3 consists of 19 residues. CDR1 LNHNV and CDR2 YYDKDF come from the germline V gene (reference sequence). The CDR3 region is CATRTPQGTNRGLAGGPHF. CDR3 DNA: TGTGCCACCCGTACTCCTCAGGGAACTAACAGGGGGCTAGCGGGAGGGCCCCACTTC.

The chain employs TRBV7-3 and TRBJ2-1; TRBD2 agrees at 9 bases. CDR1 is SGHTA, CDR2 FQGTGA, per germline. The CDR3 covers 14 residues. Trimming removed 3 bases from V and 9 bases from J; junction bases left unmatched: 6. This chain's CDR3 is CASSFLAGVGEQFF. CDR3 DNA sequence: TGTGCCAGCAGCTTCTTAGCGGGAGTGGGTGAGCAGTTCTTC.

By sample share, this clonotype is medium-sized. This chain joins TRBV29-1 and TRBJ2-5; TRBD2 is a possible D gene (6 bases). Trimming stripped 5 bases from V and 1 base from J, with 14 bases between. Germline values: CDR1 SQVTM, CDR2 ANQGSEA. The CDR3 extends over 14 amino acids. The CDR3 nucleotides are TGCAGCGTTCTCAAGGAGGGATCCCAAGAGACCCAGTACTTC. The encoded protein is CSVLKEGSQETQYF.

This clonotype has only a few counts. The chain recombines TRBV12-3 or TRBV12-4 with TRBJ1-2; weak D call: TRBD1 (5 bases). CDR3 length: 12 residues. Trimming left V 6 bases short and J 7 bases short, with 12 bases between. The DNA of the CDR3 is TGTGCCAGCAGCCCAATGGGACTTGGCTACACCTTC. Translation gives CASSPMGLGYTF.

This clonotype appeared a few times. The genes are TRBV28 and TRBJ1-1; D uncertain. CDR1 is MDHEN, CDR2 SYDVKM, per germline. V was clipped by 11 bases and J by 1 base, with 8 bases between them. The CDR3 has 11 amino acids. The CDR3 sequence: CAVKGNTEAFF. The CDR3 bases are TGTGCCGTCAAGGGGAACACTGAAGCTTTCTTT.

This clonotype was seen only a few times. The V and J genes are TRBV6-5 and TRBJ2-1, with TRBD2 matching 11 bases. Germline V gives CDR1 MNHEY, CDR2 SVGAGI. V lost 3 bases and J lost 2; bases outside the gene matches: 3. The CDR3 contains 16 residues. CDR3 residues: CASSYSGRAPYNEQFF. As DNA, the CDR3 is TGTGCCAGCAGTTATAGCGGGAGGGCCCCCTACAATGAGCAGTTCTTC.